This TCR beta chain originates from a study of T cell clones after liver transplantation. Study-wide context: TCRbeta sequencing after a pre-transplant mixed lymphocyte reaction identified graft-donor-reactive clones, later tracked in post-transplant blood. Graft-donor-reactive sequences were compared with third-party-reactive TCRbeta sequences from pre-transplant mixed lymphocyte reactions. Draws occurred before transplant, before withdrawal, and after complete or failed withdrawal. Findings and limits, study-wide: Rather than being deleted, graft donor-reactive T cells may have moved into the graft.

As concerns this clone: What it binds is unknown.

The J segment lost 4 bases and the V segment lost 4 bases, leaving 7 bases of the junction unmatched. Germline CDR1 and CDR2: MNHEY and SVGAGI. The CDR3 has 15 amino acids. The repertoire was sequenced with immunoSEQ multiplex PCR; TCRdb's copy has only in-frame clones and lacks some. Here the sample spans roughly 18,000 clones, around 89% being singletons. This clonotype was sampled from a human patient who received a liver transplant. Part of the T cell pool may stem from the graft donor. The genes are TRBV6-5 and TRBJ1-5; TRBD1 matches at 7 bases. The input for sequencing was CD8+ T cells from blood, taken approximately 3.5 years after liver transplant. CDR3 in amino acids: CASSSPGRGNQPQHF. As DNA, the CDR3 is TGTGCCAGCAGTTCCCCTGGCAGGGGGAATCAGCCCCAGCATTTT.